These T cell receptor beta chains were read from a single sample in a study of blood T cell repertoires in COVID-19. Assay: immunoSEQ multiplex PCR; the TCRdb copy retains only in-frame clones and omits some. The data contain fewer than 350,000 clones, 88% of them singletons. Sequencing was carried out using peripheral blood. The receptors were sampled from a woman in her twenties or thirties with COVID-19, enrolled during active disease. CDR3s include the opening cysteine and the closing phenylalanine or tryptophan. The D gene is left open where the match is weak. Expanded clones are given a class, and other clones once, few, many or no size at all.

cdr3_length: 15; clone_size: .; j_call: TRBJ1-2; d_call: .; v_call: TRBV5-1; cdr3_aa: CASSLVYRSTYGYTF; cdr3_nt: TGCGCCAGCAGCTTGGTCTACAGGTCAACTTATGGCTACACCTTC
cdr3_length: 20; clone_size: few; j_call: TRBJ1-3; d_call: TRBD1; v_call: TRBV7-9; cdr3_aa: CASTITDRDSFQSSGNTIYF; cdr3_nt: TGTGCCAGCACCATCACAGACCGGGACAGCTTTCAGAGCTCTGGAAACACCATATATTTT
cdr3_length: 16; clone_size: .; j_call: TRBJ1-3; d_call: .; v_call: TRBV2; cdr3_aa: CASSASGAHSGNTIYF; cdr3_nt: TGTGCCAGCAGTGCATCAGGGGCCCACTCTGGAAACACCATATATTTT
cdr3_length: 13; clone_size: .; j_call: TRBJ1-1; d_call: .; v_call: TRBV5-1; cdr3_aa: CASSFQMNTEAFF; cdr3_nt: TGCGCCAGCAGCTTCCAGATGAACACTGAAGCTTTCTTT
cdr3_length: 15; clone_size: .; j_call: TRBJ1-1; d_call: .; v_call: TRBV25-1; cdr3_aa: CASSESGGMDTEAFF; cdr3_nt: TGTGCCAGCAGTGAATCGGGGGGGATGGACACTGAAGCTTTCTTT
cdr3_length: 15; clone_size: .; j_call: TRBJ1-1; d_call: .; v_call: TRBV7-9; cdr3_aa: CASRPQGTTGSKAFF; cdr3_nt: TGTGCCAGCAGACCCCAAGGAACGACAGGTAGTAAAGCTTTCTTT
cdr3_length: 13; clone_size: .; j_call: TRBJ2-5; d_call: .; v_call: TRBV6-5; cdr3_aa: CASSLTAQETQYF; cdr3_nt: TGTGCCAGCAGCCTGACAGCCCAAGAGACCCAGTACTTC
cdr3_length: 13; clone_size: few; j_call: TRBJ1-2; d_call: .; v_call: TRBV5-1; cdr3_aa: CASSLEQNYGYTF; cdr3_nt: TGCGCCAGCAGCTTGGAACAGAACTATGGCTACACCTTC
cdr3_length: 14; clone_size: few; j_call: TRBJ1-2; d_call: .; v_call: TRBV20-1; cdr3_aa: CSASSLRQNYGYTF; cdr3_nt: TGCAGTGCTAGTAGTCTACGCCAAAACTATGGCTACACCTTC
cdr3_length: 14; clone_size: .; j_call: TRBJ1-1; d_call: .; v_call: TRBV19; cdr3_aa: CASVRQVHPTEAFF; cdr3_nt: TGTGCCAGTGTCAGACAGGTCCACCCCACTGAAGCTTTCTTT
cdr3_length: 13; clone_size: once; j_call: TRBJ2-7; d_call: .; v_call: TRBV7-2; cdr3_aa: CASSLVPNYEQYF; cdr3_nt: TGTGCCAGCAGCTTAGTACCTAACTACGAGCAGTACTTC
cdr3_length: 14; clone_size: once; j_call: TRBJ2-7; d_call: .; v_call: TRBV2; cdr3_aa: CASRPGTRSYEQYF; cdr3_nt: TGTGCCAGCAGGCCGGGGACTCGCTCCTACGAGCAGTACTTC
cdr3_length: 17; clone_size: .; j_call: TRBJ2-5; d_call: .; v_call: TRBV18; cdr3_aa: CASSPHRSPGAQETQYF; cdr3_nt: TGTGCCAGCTCACCACATCGCAGTCCTGGGGCCCAAGAGACCCAGTACTTC
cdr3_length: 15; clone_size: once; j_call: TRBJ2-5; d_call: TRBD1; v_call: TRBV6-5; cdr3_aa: CASSVGTGRGETQYF; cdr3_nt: TGTGCCAGCAGCGTAGGGACAGGGCGGGGAGAGACCCAGTACTTC